This TCR beta chain was recorded in a study of beta chain features in type 1 diabetes (dated by TCRdb to the late 2010s). General notes on the study: No differences in mean age, gender distribution, total cell number or subset yield were found between patients and healthy donors. Naive and central memory subsets were obtained from all 30 or so donors, but regulatory and stem cell-like memory subsets were isolated from only 8 patients and roughly eight healthy donors. The study compared the TCRB repertoires of sorted circulating CD4+ T cell subsets in recently diagnosed type 1 diabetes patients with those in matched healthy donors. A total of approximately 100 million sorted cells were examined across all samples, and the number of cells per subset was strongly correlated with RNA yield. Beyond this particular receptor, the publication reports: Sequencing cDNA rather than genomic DNA could over-represent highly expressing activated cells, although activation and CD3 levels did not differ between groups. HLA sub-analyses involved small numbers of individuals, so any influence of HLA type on TCRB rearrangement remained unresolved. PCR may preferentially amplify shorter templates, but because patient and control samples were amplified and corrected together, any resulting skew would affect both groups equally. Type 1 diabetes patients showed a moderate but significant shortening of TCRB CDR3 length in all four CD4+ subsets. At VDJ recombination sites, patients with type 1 diabetes made fewer insertions and deleted more nucleotides, a pattern implying thymic rearrangement abnormalities. Naive, central memory and regulatory TCRB repertoires appeared more similar among patients than among healthy donors.

The entire amount of isolated RNA was reverse transcribed using the High Capacity cDNA Reverse Transcription Kit, so the sequenced TCRB transcripts were expressed ones. Deep immunoSEQ sequencing was performed on naive, central memory and regulatory T cell samples, with an average of around 3.4 million total reads per sample. After sorted cells were lysed in RLT buffer, RNA was extracted with DNase-treated RNeasy Micro or Mini kits, with the choice depending on cell number. Each cell subset was processed on its own to prevent cross-contamination, while patient and healthy donor samples were processed together. The immunoSEQ multiplex PCR was used to amplify TCRB sequences from cDNA, yielding 87-bp fragments that span the CDR3 region. Sequencing of the amplicons was done on the Illumina HiSeq platform. The paper's processing steps were these. PCR bias was corrected computationally using synthetic template baselines, and reads within Hamming distance 2 were collapsed, with unmergeable singletons discarded. Reads were aligned to IMGT to assign V, D and J genes, CDR3 length, and insertions or deletions at six rearrangement sites. Within each subset, clonotype counts were normalized to the number of sorted cells before true diversity and Gini coefficients were calculated with the tcR R package. The overlap coefficient, calculated on TCRB nucleotide sequences, was used to quantify repertoire sharing. Out-of-frame TCRB sequences from naive cells were analyzed to stand in for the pre-selection repertoire. TCRdb holds this immuneACCESS table with in-frame rearrangements only. Some clones are missing; in checked studies, unresolved V genes explain under half, and the rest has no known cause. V and J calls and clone size come straight from that table; D and trimming were deduced from the DNA. The sample table holds about 620,000 clones, of which less than 20% were seen once. The top ten clonotypes cover about 0.097% of the sample.

A remark on this clone: Its antigen target is currently unknown. Base quality data are lacking; no much larger clone is found one base away.

V is cut back by 4 bases and J by 4 bases, with 7 bases in the junction unmatched. CDR1 is given as SGDLS and CDR2 as YYNGEE, both from the germline V gene. From cysteine to phenylalanine, the CDR3 is 16 amino acids long. Only the CDR3 DNA is retained, 48 bases long and in frame from the first base. A single peripheral blood draw of around 120 mL on average was collected from each donor into heparinised tubes. A BD FACSAria II and a panel including CD45RO, CCR7, CD25, CD127, CD95 and CD27 were used to sort naive, central memory, regulatory and stem cell-like memory CD4+ T cells. Purity was above 95% for every sorted population. PBMCs were isolated right away by Lymphoprep density gradient centrifugation and were stained directly, without culture. To minimize batch effects, samples were stained and sorted in pairs, one healthy donor with one patient per experiment.

Sequenced: naive CD4+ T cells from blood. The cell subset or site label here, explained by the study, means: true naive CD4+ T cells. The source of this sequence is a man between 18 and 29 years old in good health. The chain links TRBV9 with TRBJ2-3, with 12 central nucleotides matching TRBD1. The CDR3: CASSTRGTGGADTQYF. The DNA sequence is as follows: TGTGCCAGCAGCACCCGAGGGACAGGGGGCGCAGATACGCAGTATTTT.